Listed here are 23 T cell receptor beta chains from one sample, sequenced in a study of shared clonotypes between healthy human individuals. Data came from immunoSEQ multiplex PCR; TCRdb stores just in-frame clones and leaves some out. The sample includes approximately 1.1 million clones, approximately 80% seen only once; the top ten take approximately 0.5%. The sequencing sample was made of memory CD4+ T cells from PBMCs. Subset denoted: CD45RA-negative fraction. These receptors all come from a man aged 18 to 29 in good health. Some clones in this sample may be carry-over from other donors' samples.

V usage is TRBV7-2 and J usage is TRBJ1-5; unclear D gene. The V end lost 0 bases, the J end lost 6 bases, and 6 bases lay between the germline ends. Per germline, CDR1 SGHTA and CDR2 FQGNSA. This CDR3 has 13 residues. CDR3 sequence reads: CASSLASVQPQHF. For the CDR3, the DNA is TGTGCCAGCAGCTTAGCGTCGGTTCAGCCCCAGCATTTT.

The rearrangement joins TRBV28 to TRBJ2-7; 10 nucleotides line up with TRBD1. The CDR3 is 16 amino acids. Germline V lookup: CDR1 MDHEN, CDR2 SYDVKM. The ends lost 6 bases at V and 3 bases at J; junction bases unmatched: 11. CDR3 nucleotide sequence: TGTGCCAGCAGACCAAACCGGGGGACAGGGGACTACGAGCAGTACTTC. Translation: CASRPNRGTGDYEQYF. Full variable domain (missing parts from reference TRBV28 and TRBJ2-7): DVKVTQSSRYLVKRTGEKVFLECVQDMDHENMFWYRQDPGLGLRLIYFSYDVKMKEKGDIPEGYSVSREKKERFSLILESASTNQTSMYLCASRPNRGTGDYEQYFGPGTRLTVT.

Only a few counts were recorded for this clone. The chain joins TRBV23-1 to TRBJ2-1; 8 bases are a match to TRBD2. TRBV23-1 counts as an open reading frame of uncertain function. The CDR3 is 17 amino acids. The J segment lost 6 bases and the V segment lost 3 bases, leaving 13 bases of the junction unmatched. In DNA, the CDR3 is TGCGCCAGCAGTCACCCGCGCGGGGGGCCACGATGCAATGAGCAGTTCTTC. It is translated as CASSHPRGGPRCNEQFF.

Of note for this clone: A far larger clone is a single base away, which makes a read error likely. The chain couples TRBV7-9 to TRBJ2-3; no clear D gene. Germline CDR1 reads SEHNR; CDR2 reads FQNEAQ (reference sequence). Trimming removed 0 bases from V and 1 base from J, with 5 bases in between. CDR3 size: 14 residues. CDR3: CASSLAVGTDTQYF. The CDR3, as DNA: TGTGCCAGCAGCTTAGCGGTGGGCACAGATACGCAGTATTTT.

Comment on this clone: A much bigger clone sits one base away, suggesting this may be a read error. This CDR3 is also generated by other DNA sequences in the sample. The chain couples TRBV5-1 to TRBJ2-5; 10 bases are a match to TRBD2. The CDR3 runs to 15 residues. The V and J ends lost 0 bases and 2 bases, in that order; junction bases with no gene match: 1. Germline V CDR1 and CDR2: SGHRS, YFSETQ. CDR3: CASSLELAGQETQYF. The CDR3 DNA follows: TGCGCCAGCAGCTTGGAACTAGCGGGACAAGAGACCCAGTACTTC.

V is TRBV9 and J is TRBJ2-1; 7 bases are a match to TRBD2. Germline V CDR1 and CDR2: SGDLS, YYNGEE. The CDR3 runs 15 residues. V dropped 2 bases and J dropped 2; count of bases not matched to a gene: 4. In DNA, the CDR3 is TGTGCCAGCAGCGTCACTAGCGCCGCCTACAATGAGCAGTTCTTC. This encodes CASSVTSAAYNEQFF.

The V call is TRBV6-5, the J call TRBJ2-3; D ambiguous. Per germline, CDR1 MNHEY and CDR2 SVGAGI. V was trimmed by 5 bases and J by 2 bases, leaving 2 bases between them. This CDR3 is built from 11 residues. The CDR3 nucleotides read TGTGCCAGCAGTCTCACAGATACGCAGTATTTT. Translated: CASSLTDTQYF.

V and J are TRBV6-5 and TRBJ2-7; 9 nucleotides align to TRBD1. The CDR3 runs to 15 residues. The trim removed 4 bases at V and 0 bases at J, leaving 4 bases unmatched. Germline CDR1 and CDR2: MNHEY and SVGAGI. CDR3 loop: CASSSQDRGSYEQYF. CDR3 bases: TGTGCCAGCAGTTCCCAGGACAGGGGCTCCTACGAGCAGTACTTC.

The chain employs TRBV27 and TRBJ2-6, with 9 nucleotides matching TRBD1. The V gene end was trimmed by 6 bases and the J gene end by 11 bases; junction bases not matched to a gene: 14. Germline V CDR1 and CDR2: MNHEY, SMNVEV (reference sequence). There are 16 residues in the CDR3. The chain's CDR3 is CASSRGSGTGFYVLTF. In DNA, the CDR3 is TGTGCCAGCAGCAGGGGTTCCGGGACAGGGTTTTACGTCCTGACTTTC.

V usage is TRBV28 and J usage is TRBJ1-1; no clear D. In germline, CDR1 is MDHEN, CDR2 SYDVKM. The V gene lost 6 bases and the J gene lost 0 bases, with 8 bases spanning the gap. This CDR3 comprises 13 residues. CDR3 DNA: TGTGCCAGCAGGACACAGATGAACACTGAAGCTTTCTTT. Amino acid sequence: CASRTQMNTEAFF.

The chain is built from TRBV7-2 and TRBJ2-7; no reliable D call. V gave up 5 bases and J gave up 5 bases, with 19 bases separating them. The germline CDR1 and CDR2 sequences are SGHTA and FQGNSA. The CDR3 has 15 amino acids. The CDR3 is CASSLVLITGHEQYF. In DNA form, the CDR3 reads TGTGCCAGCAGCCTAGTCTTGATCACCGGCCACGAGCAGTACTTC.

V usage is TRBV7-9 and J usage is TRBJ2-3; D gene uncertain. Germline V CDR1 and CDR2: SEHNR, FQNEAQ (reference sequence). The CDR3 totals 16 residues. V was pared by 5 bases and J by 4 bases, with 19 bases between. The CDR3 nucleotides read TGTGCCAGCAGCCCACACCCCTCTGGGTCGGCAGATACGCAGTATTTT. The encoded protein is CASSPHPSGSADTQYF. The entire variable domain, with the rest obtained from reference TRBV7-9 and TRBJ2-3, is as follows: DTGVSQNPRHKITKRGQNVTFRCDPISEHNRLYWYRQTLGQGPEFLTYFQNEAQLEKSRLLSDRFSAERPKGSFSTLEIQRTEQGDSAMYLCASSPHPSGSADTQYFGPGTRLTVL.

DNA for the CDR3: TGTGCCAGCAGTTCTCACCCGGGACAGGGGGGACTTAGCAATGAGCAGTTCTTC. Translated: CASSSHPGQGGLSNEQFF. V is TRBV28 and J is TRBJ2-1; TRBD1 matches at 11 bases. Trimming at V came to 4 bases and at J to 6 bases, leaving 14 bases not matched to a gene. This CDR3 comprises 18 residues. Germline CDR1 MDHEN, CDR2 SYDVKM.

This clone was recorded only once. The J gene is TRBJ2-7, the V gene TRBV5-4; 10 positions agree with TRBD2. V shed 0 bases, J shed 1 base, and the junction held 7 bases outside the gene matches. The CDR3 runs 17 residues. CDR1 is SGHNT, CDR2 YYREEE, per germline (reference sequence). As DNA, the CDR3 is TGTGCCAGCAGCTTGGGGTCTAGCGGGAGTAGTTCCTACGAGCAGTACTTC. As protein: CASSLGSSGSSSYEQYF.

The chain is built from TRBV10-3 and TRBJ1-1; a possible D gene is TRBD1 (5 bases). V gave up 4 bases and J gave up 0 bases, with 12 bases separating them. Germline V lookup: CDR1 ENHRY, CDR2 SYGVKD. This CDR3 spans 15 amino acids. CDR3 in amino acids: CAISAPGRMNTEAFF. For the CDR3, the DNA is TGTGCCATCAGTGCACCGGGACGGATGAACACTGAAGCTTTCTTT.

The rearrangement joins TRBV7-2 to TRBJ1-2, with 7 positions matching TRBD1. In germline, CDR1 is SGHTA, CDR2 FQGNSA. V gave up 5 bases and J gave up 4 bases; unmatched junction bases: 4. The CDR3 contains 13 residues. The CDR3 protein is CASSATGVYGYTF. CDR3 bases: TGTGCCAGCAGCGCCACAGGGGTCTATGGCTACACCTTC.

About this clone itself: The same CDR3 arises from other DNA sequences in this sample as well. The gene calls are TRBV5-1 and TRBJ2-1, with a tentative D call TRBD2 (5 bases). V lost 2 bases and J lost 0, with 12 bases in between. The V gene's germline CDR1 is SGHRS and CDR2 YFSETQ. This CDR3 is built from 16 residues. CDR3 protein: CASSFQPGSSYNEQFF. In nucleotides, the CDR3 is TGCGCCAGCAGCTTCCAGCCGGGGAGCTCCTACAATGAGCAGTTCTTC.

The chain recombines TRBV5-1 with TRBJ2-5, with D tentatively TRBD1 (5 bases). Trimming removed 1 base at V and 5 bases at J, with 12 bases between. CDR1 is SGHRS, CDR2 YFSETQ, per germline. The CDR3 spans 14 residues. The CDR3 DNA is TGCGCCAGCAGCTTGCTAGGGGCCGGGGAGACCCAGTACTTC. It specifies CASSLLGAGETQYF. The full variable domain, completed using reference TRBV5-1 and TRBJ2-5, is KAGVTQTPRYLIKTRGQQVTLSCSPISGHRSVSWYQQTPGQGLQFLFEYFSETQRNKGNFPGRFSGRQFSNSRSEMNVSTLELGDSALYLCASSLLGAGETQYFGPGTRLLVL.

A single count supports this clone. The chain carries TRBV5-1 and TRBJ2-1, with D perhaps matching TRBD1 or TRBD2 (5 bases each). Germline V lookup: CDR1 SGHRS, CDR2 YFSETQ. This CDR3 region has 15 residues. V lost 4 bases, J lost 3 bases, and 14 bases lay in between. Written as DNA, the CDR3 is TGCGCCAGCAGCCCCGATTGGGGGAACTACAATGAGCAGTTCTTC. Translated, it gives CASSPDWGNYNEQFF.

The chain combines TRBV6-1 with TRBJ2-3; D remains ambiguous. The V end was cut by 7 bases, the J end by 6 bases, with 14 bases between. The CDR3 sequence is 13 residues long. Germline CDR1 and CDR2: MNHNS and SASEGT. DNA of the CDR3: TGTGCCAGCATTAAGATTCTAGGGGATACGCAGTATTTT. It codes for CASIKILGDTQYF.

The V call is TRBV28, the J call TRBJ2-3; D remains unclear. The V end lost 5 bases, the J end lost 5 bases, and 8 bases lay between the germline ends. This CDR3 has 12 residues. Germline CDR1 reads MDHEN; CDR2 reads SYDVKM. Written as DNA, the CDR3 is TGTGCCAGCAGTCCTGCGAGAGATACGCAGTATTTT. The encoded protein is CASSPARDTQYF.

The V gene is TRBV30, the J gene TRBJ2-1; the D gene is possibly TRBD2 (6 bases). This CDR3 has 14 amino acids. With 5 bases removed from V and 0 bases from J, the gap between germline ends came to 11 bases. Germline V gene sequence: CDR1 GTSNPN, CDR2 SVGIG (reference sequence). CDR3 sequence reads: CAWGAGSSYNEQFF. The CDR3 coding sequence is TGTGCCTGGGGAGCGGGTAGCTCCTACAATGAGCAGTTCTTC.

This clone was observed a few times. The CDR3 loop is CASSLDENRMNTEAFF. DNA of the CDR3: TGTGCCAGCAGCTTAGACGAAAACAGGATGAACACTGAAGCTTTCTTT. V gene TRBV7-6 combines with J gene TRBJ1-1; D perhaps matches TRBD1 (5 bases). Germline V gives CDR1 SGHVS, CDR2 FNYEAQ. Trimming stripped 1 base from V and 0 bases from J, with 12 bases between. The CDR3 runs 16 residues.